These T cell receptor beta chains were read from a single sample in a study of shared T cell receptors in the human thymus. Profiled with immunoSEQ multiplex PCR; TCRdb holds only in-frame clones, not every one. This table holds some 640,000 clones, around 87% found once. This sample was shared with a second study, whose subject was human thymus T cells.

Sequencing was done on a sample of thymocytes. These receptors were collected from a boy in the first two years of life with a congenital heart defect. Each CDR3 is given with its conserved first and last residue. The order of the fields is J gene, D gene, V gene, clone size, CDR3 protein, CDR3 DNA. D genes are given only for firm matches. Only part of the rows carry a size: once, few, many, or a class if the clone is expanded.

TRBJ1-1 | TRBD1 | TRBV6-5 | . | CASKTGVNTEAFF | TGTGCCAGCAAAACAGGGGTGAATACTGAAGCTTTCTTT
TRBJ1-1 | . | TRBV30 | . | CAWTPTPKDRNTEAFF | TGTGCCTGGACCCCTACCCCCAAGGACAGGAACACTGAAGCTTTCTTT
TRBJ1-2 | . | TRBV18 | few | CASSPSTGNYGYTF | TGTGCCAGCTCACCATCCACAGGGAACTATGGCTACACCTTC
TRBJ2-5 | TRBD2 | TRBV5-1 | . | CASSQGLAGGRVDQETQYF | TGCGCCAGCAGCCAGGGACTAGCGGGGGGCCGAGTCGACCAAGAGACCCAGTACTTC
TRBJ1-3 | . | TRBV5-1 | . | CASSLATAPGNTIYF | TGCGCCAGCAGCTTGGCGACAGCCCCTGGAAACACCATATATTTT
TRBJ2-1 | TRBD2 | TRBV9 | . | CASSAESPRLAGANEQFF | TGTGCCAGCAGCGCCGAGAGTCCCCGACTAGCGGGAGCCAATGAGCAGTTCTTC
TRBJ2-7 | . | TRBV9 | few | CAPQVHEQYF | TGTGCCCCCCAGGTCCACGAGCAGTACTTC
TRBJ1-1 | . | TRBV15 | . | CATSRAGKDTEAFF | TGTGCCACCAGCAGAGCAGGGAAGGACACTGAAGCTTTCTTT
TRBJ2-3 | . | TRBV5-4 | . | CASSPPPGLSQYF | TGTGCCAGCAGCCCACCCCCCGGTTTGTCGCAGTATTTT
TRBJ1-1 | . | TRBV4-3 | . | CASSLQGGDTEAFF | TGCGCCAGCAGCCTACAGGGAGGGGACACTGAAGCTTTCTTT
TRBJ2-3 | . | TRBV28 | . | CASSRPGTTLHTQYF | TGTGCCAGCAGCCGACCAGGGACAACCCTTCATACGCAGTATTTT
TRBJ1-3 | . | TRBV11-2 | . | CASSRDTRKGTIYF | TGTGCCAGCAGCCGGGACACCCGGAAAGGCACCATATATTTT
TRBJ1-3 | . | TRBV10-3 | . | CAVKSLGSGNTIYF | TGTGCCGTTAAGTCTCTAGGCTCTGGAAACACCATATATTTT
TRBJ1-4 | . | TRBV4-3 | . | CASSQDRGGAVELFF | TGCGCCAGCAGCCAAGATCGTGGTGGGGCGGTGGAACTGTTTTTT
TRBJ1-1 | TRBD1 | TRBV18 | . | CASSPKGQGTEAFF | TGTGCCAGCTCACCAAAGGGACAGGGAACTGAAGCTTTCTTT
TRBJ2-2 | TRBD2 | TRBV15 | . | CATRGLAYGGRASDTGELFF | TGTGCCACCAGGGGTTTGGCTTATGGCGGGAGGGCCTCGGACACCGGGGAGCTGTTTTTT
TRBJ2-5 | TRBD2 | TRBV4-2 | . | CASSQVSLKRGDLGGETQYF | TGTGCCAGCAGCCAAGTATCGCTCAAGCGGGGGGACCTGGGGGGAGAGACCCAGTACTTC
TRBJ2-3 | . | TRBV27 | once | CASTRGGTDTQYF | TGTGCCAGCACCAGGGGAGGCACAGATACGCAGTATTTT
TRBJ2-7 | . | TRBV27 | . | CASSFREFNEQYF | TGTGCCAGCAGTTTCCGGGAGTTCAACGAGCAGTACTTC
TRBJ1-2 | . | TRBV5-1 | . | CASSFRGEDNYGYTF | TGCGCCAGCAGCTTTAGAGGGGAGGATAACTATGGCTACACCTTC
TRBJ1-1 | TRBD1 | TRBV11-2 | . | CASSLGTGVKAFF | TGTGCCAGCAGCTTAGGGACAGGGGTAAAAGCTTTCTTT
TRBJ2-7 | . | TRBV14 | . | CASSQKDTGSYEQYF | TGTGCCAGCAGCCAGAAAGATACAGGGTCCTACGAGCAGTACTTC
TRBJ2-2 | . | TRBV11-1 | . | CASSYSWQATGELFF | TGTGCCAGCAGCTATAGTTGGCAGGCCACCGGGGAGCTGTTTTTT
TRBJ1-1 | TRBD1 | TRBV9 | . | CASSIRQGNLTEAFF | TGTGCCAGCAGCATCCGACAGGGGAATTTAACTGAAGCTTTCTTT
TRBJ2-7 | TRBD1 | TRBV5-6 | . | CASSLARTRTGSHEQYF | TGTGCCAGCAGCTTGGCCCGAACCCGGACAGGTTCCCACGAGCAGTACTTC
TRBJ1-4 | TRBD1 | TRBV5-1 | . | CASSPGQVVEKLFF | TGCGCCAGCAGCCCGGGACAGGTTGTCGAAAAACTGTTTTTT
TRBJ1-6 | . | TRBV6-6 | . | CASSYQEEGSPLHF | TGTGCCAGCAGTTATCAGGAGGAAGGATCACCCCTCCACTTT
TRBJ2-1 | . | TRBV19 | . | CASSINSAPYNEQFF | TGTGCCAGTAGTATCAACTCAGCGCCCTACAATGAGCAGTTCTTC
TRBJ1-1 | TRBD1 | TRBV5-1 | . | CASSLGGTGGRNTEAFF | TGCGCCAGCAGCTTGGGGGGGACAGGGGGGAGGAACACTGAAGCTTTCTTT
TRBJ1-3 | . | TRBV15 | . | CATSRGTSGNTIYF | TGTGCCACCAGCAGAGGGACATCTGGAAACACCATATATTTT
TRBJ2-1 | TRBD2 | TRBV5-4 | once | CASSLRELAGPLSYNEQFF | TGTGCCAGCAGCTTGAGGGAACTAGCGGGACCCCTCTCCTACAATGAGCAGTTCTTC
TRBJ1-4 | TRBD1 | TRBV6-4 | . | CASSDSGTADNEKLFF | TGTGCCAGCAGTGACTCCGGGACAGCCGATAATGAAAAACTGTTTTTT
TRBJ2-3 | TRBD2 | TRBV5-1 | . | CASSLAASGNRDTQYF | TGCGCCAGCAGCTTGGCGGCTAGCGGGAATCGTGATACGCAGTATTTT
TRBJ1-2 | . | TRBV7-2 | . | CASSSLPDSGYTF | TGTGCCAGCAGCTCCCTCCCGGACAGCGGCTACACCTTC
TRBJ2-6 | . | TRBV9 | . | CASSVVGGPPGANVLTF | TGTGCCAGCAGCGTAGTAGGAGGGCCCCCTGGGGCCAACGTCCTGACTTTC
TRBJ1-2 | TRBD1 | TRBV28 | . | CASSPGQGGHGYTF | TGTGCCAGCAGCCCGGGACAGGGGGGGCATGGCTACACCTTC
TRBJ2-5 | TRBD1 | TRBV6-1 | . | CASSETGQGLQETQYF | TGTGCCAGCAGTGAAACGGGACAGGGGCTACAAGAGACCCAGTACTTC
TRBJ2-1 | TRBD2 | TRBV18 | few | CASSFTTSGSGYEQFF | TGTGCCAGCTCATTCACTACCAGCGGGAGTGGGTATGAGCAGTTCTTC
TRBJ2-5 | . | TRBV5-4 | . | CASSLYPPGRGETQYF | TGTGCCAGCAGCTTGTACCCGCCAGGGAGGGGGGAGACCCAGTACTTC
TRBJ2-3 | TRBD1 | TRBV15 | . | CATSRDGTDTDTQYF | TGTGCCACCAGCAGAGATGGGACAGACACAGATACGCAGTATTTT
TRBJ2-3 | . | TRBV5-4 | . | CASSVDWMTDTQYF | TGTGCCAGCAGCGTTGACTGGATGACAGATACGCAGTATTTT
TRBJ1-1 | . | TRBV15 | . | CAISRNWKNTEAFF | TGTGCCATTTCGCGGAATTGGAAGAACACTGAAGCTTTCTTT
TRBJ2-4 | TRBD1 | TRBV30 | . | CAWSAGQANLAKNIQYF | TGTGCCTGGAGTGCGGGACAGGCAAACTTAGCCAAAAACATTCAGTACTTC
TRBJ1-2 | . | TRBV14 | . | CASSQEQANYGYTF | TGTGCCAGCAGCCAAGAACAGGCGAACTATGGCTACACCTTC
TRBJ1-1 | TRBD1 | TRBV2 | . | CASSIDRGDTEAFF | TGTGCCAGCAGTATCGACAGGGGAGACACTGAAGCTTTCTTT
TRBJ1-3 | . | TRBV12-5 | . | CASGYRVTGNTIYF | TGTGCTAGTGGTTACAGGGTGACGGGAAACACCATATATTTT
TRBJ1-5 | TRBD1 | TRBV6-1 | . | CASRDRVYNQPQHF | TGTGCCAGCAGGGACAGGGTTTACAATCAGCCCCAGCATTTT
TRBJ1-4 | . | TRBV2 | . | CASNPKRTNEKLFF | TGTGCCAGCAACCCGAAGAGAACTAATGAAAAACTGTTTTTT
TRBJ2-7 | TRBD2 | TRBV16 | . | CASSHTSGRIHEQYF | TGTGCCAGCAGCCATACTAGCGGGAGGATCCACGAGCAGTACTTC
TRBJ1-2 | . | TRBV6-1 | . | CASSGGGPGGYTF | TGTGCCAGCAGTGGGGGGGGTCCAGGTGGCTACACCTTC